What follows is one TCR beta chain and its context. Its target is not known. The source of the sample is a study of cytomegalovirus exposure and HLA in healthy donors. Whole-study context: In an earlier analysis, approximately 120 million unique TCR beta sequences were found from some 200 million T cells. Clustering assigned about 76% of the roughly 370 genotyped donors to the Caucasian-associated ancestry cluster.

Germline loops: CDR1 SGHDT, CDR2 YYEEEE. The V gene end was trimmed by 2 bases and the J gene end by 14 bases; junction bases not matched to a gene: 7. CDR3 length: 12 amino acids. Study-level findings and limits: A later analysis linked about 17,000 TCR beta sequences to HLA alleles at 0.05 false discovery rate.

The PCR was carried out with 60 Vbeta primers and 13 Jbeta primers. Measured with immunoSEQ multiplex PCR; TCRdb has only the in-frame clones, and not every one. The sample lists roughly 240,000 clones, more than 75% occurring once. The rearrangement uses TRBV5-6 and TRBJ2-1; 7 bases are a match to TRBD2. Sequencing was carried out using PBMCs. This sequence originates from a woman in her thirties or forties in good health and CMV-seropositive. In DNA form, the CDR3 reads TGTGCCAGCAGCTTCGGACTGGGGAGGGAGTTCTTC. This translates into CASSFGLGREFF.